This T cell receptor (beta chain) appears in the sequencing data of a study of blood T cells in healthy people across ages. Findings of the study overall: While age rose, TCR beta diversity per million T cells dropped in a roughly linear way.

From germline, CDR1 is DFQATT and CDR2 SNEGSKA (reference sequence). V dropped 6 bases and J dropped 9 bases, with 18 bases sitting between them. This CDR3 contains 13 residues. As concerns this clonotype: Its target is not known.

Through a sample-barcoded 5' primer and a J-beta primer mix, a second PCR was run for 7 to 11 cycles. TCRdb re-called the 5' RACE reads with MiXCR, one entry per CDR3 protein. The table records 1,500,000 or so distinct CDR3 sequences, 40% to 45% of them present only once. The sequenced material came from blood. This chain uses TRBV20-1 with TRBJ2-1; perhaps TRBD1 as D (6 bases). This TCR derives from a young woman in good health. As DNA, the CDR3 is TGCAGTGCCGCTAGGACCCCCAGGGGTGAGCAGTTCTTC. Translation: CSAARTPRGEQFF.